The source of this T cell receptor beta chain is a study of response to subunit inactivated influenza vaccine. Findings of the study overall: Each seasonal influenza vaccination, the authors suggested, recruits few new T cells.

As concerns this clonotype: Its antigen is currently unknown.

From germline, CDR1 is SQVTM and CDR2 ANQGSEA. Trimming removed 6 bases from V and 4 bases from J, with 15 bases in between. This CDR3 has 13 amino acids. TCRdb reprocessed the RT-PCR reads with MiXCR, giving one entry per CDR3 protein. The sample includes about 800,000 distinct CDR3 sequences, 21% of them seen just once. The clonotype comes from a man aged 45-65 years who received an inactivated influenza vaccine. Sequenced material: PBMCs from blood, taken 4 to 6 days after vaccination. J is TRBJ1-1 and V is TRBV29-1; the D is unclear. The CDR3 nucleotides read TGCAGCGTGGACCGGGTTCTCATCACTGAAGCTTTCTTT. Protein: CSVDRVLITEAFF.